Below, 30 T cell receptor beta chains from the same sample are listed, as sequenced in a study of blood T cell repertoires in COVID-19. Method: immunoSEQ multiplex PCR; TCRdb's copy keeps in-frame clones and lacks some. The sample yields 100,000 to 130,000 clones, about nine tenths seen once. Sequencing used peripheral blood. The receptors derive from a young woman with acute or convalescent COVID-19.

The V and J genes are TRBV10-1 and TRBJ1-1; D might be TRBD1 (5 bases). V was cut by 5 bases and J by 0 bases, with 10 bases left in between. The CDR3 covers 14 residues. Germline V lookup: CDR1 WNHNN, CDR2 SYGVQD (reference sequence). The CDR3 bases are TGCGCCAGCAGTCGGACACAGGTGAACACTGAAGCTTTCTTT. Translated: CASSRTQVNTEAFF.

This chain connects TRBV7-2 to TRBJ2-7, with TRBD1 matching over 7 bases. The CDR3 covers 15 residues. With V trimmed by 5 bases and J by 3 bases, 10 bases remained unmatched. Germline assignment: CDR1 SGHTA and CDR2 FQGNSA. CDR3 sequence reads: CASSTDRTTFYEQYF. The DNA of the CDR3 is TGTGCCAGCAGCACGGACAGGACAACATTCTACGAGCAGTACTTC.

The chain links TRBV7-2 to TRBJ1-3; D may be TRBD1 (6 bases). With 3 bases removed from V and 2 bases from J, the gap between germline ends came to 8 bases. The CDR3 spans 14 residues. Germline CDR1 reads SGHTA; CDR2 reads FQGNSA. The CDR3 spells CASSLGGPGNTIYF. The DNA for the CDR3 is TGTGCCAGCAGCTTGGGGGGGCCTGGAAACACCATATATTTT.

This sequence joins TRBV6-2 or TRBV6-3 and TRBJ2-7; perhaps TRBD2 as D (5 bases). The CDR3 spans 15 residues. Deletions cut 5 bases from V and 2 bases from J, with 16 bases between. Per germline, CDR1 MNHEY and CDR2 SVGEGT. For the CDR3, the DNA is TGTGCCAGCAGTCTAAGCGGCCGTCGGACCTACGAGCAGTACTTC. Residues: CASSLSGRRTYEQYF.

The chain joins TRBV30 to TRBJ1-2; 9 bases match TRBD1. Germline CDR1 reads GTSNPN; CDR2 reads SVGIG (reference sequence). The ends lost 5 bases at V and 8 bases at J; junction bases unmatched: 3. This CDR3 is built from 11 residues. The CDR3 coding sequence is TGTGCCTGGGACAGGGGGGGAGGCTACACCTTC. Protein product: CAWDRGGGYTF.

The V call is TRBV2, the J call TRBJ1-6; the D is unclear. V gave up 4 bases and J gave up 10 bases, with 14 bases separating them. CDR1 is SNHLY, CDR2 FYNNEI, per germline. The CDR3 totals 14 residues. CDR3 DNA: TGTGCCAGCAGTGGGTTGGAGGTAGGGTCACCCCTCCACTTT. Its translation: CASSGLEVGSPLHF.

This chain uses TRBV5-1 with TRBJ1-1; TRBD1 agrees at 7 bases. The CDR3 totals 15 residues. V dropped 4 bases and J dropped 3; count of bases not matched to a gene: 9. Germline loops: CDR1 SGHRS, CDR2 YFSETQ. The CDR3 sequence: CASSDYRGVDTEAFF. In DNA, the CDR3 is TGCGCCAGCAGCGATTACAGGGGAGTGGACACTGAAGCTTTCTTT.

This sequence joins TRBV7-9 and TRBJ2-2; 9 nucleotides match TRBD2. Trimming at V came to 2 bases and at J to 4 bases, leaving 8 bases not matched to a gene. CDR3 length: 17 amino acids. Germline lookup yields CDR1 SEHNR and CDR2 FQNEAQ (reference sequence). As DNA, the CDR3 is TGTGCCAGCAGCTTAAGTAGCGGGAGACGACCCACCGGGGAGCTGTTTTTT. Translating it yields CASSLSSGRRPTGELFF. Full variable domain (remainder filled in from reference TRBV7-9 and TRBJ2-2): DTGVSQNPRHKITKRGQNVTFRCDPISEHNRLYWYRQTLGQGPEFLTYFQNEAQLEKSRLLSDRFSAERPKGSFSTLEIQRTEQGDSAMYLCASSLSSGRRPTGELFFGEGSRLTVL.

This chain uses TRBV3-1 (or the pseudogene TRBV3-2) with TRBJ2-3; possibly TRBD2 for D (7 bases). Trimming cost V 1 base and J 5 bases, with 19 bases left between them. The CDR3 totals 17 residues. CDR1 is LGHDT, CDR2 YNNKEL, per germline (reference sequence). The CDR3 region has the DNA TGTGCCAGCAGCCAAGTACTTTGGGGGGGCCCGGGAGATACGCAGTATTTT. It translates to CASSQVLWGGPGDTQYF.

The chain combines TRBV11-2 with TRBJ2-5; a weak D match, TRBD2 (6 bases). CDR1 and CDR2 from the germline V gene are SGHAT and FQNNGV. The CDR3 is 15 amino acids. With 1 base removed from V and 5 bases from J, the gap between germline ends came to 14 bases. The CDR3 sequence: CASSLAGVGGETQYF. The CDR3 DNA sequence: TGTGCCAGCAGCTTAGCCGGGGTTGGGGGGGAGACCCAGTACTTC.

The chain combines TRBV6-6 with TRBJ1-3, with 8 bases fitting TRBD1. CDR3 length: 13 amino acids. The V gene end was trimmed by 7 bases and the J gene end by 6 bases; junction bases not matched to a gene: 5. Germline V gene data show CDR1 as MNHNY and CDR2 as SVGAGI (reference sequence). The CDR3 DNA reads TGTGCCAGCACCCGACAGGGGACAAACACCATATATTTT. Translated: CASTRQGTNTIYF.

The chain is built from TRBV18 and TRBJ2-7; 11 bases are a match to TRBD2. This CDR3 comprises 14 residues. CDR1 is KGHSH, CDR2 LQKENI, per germline. J lost 3 bases, V lost 3 bases, and 1 base had no gene match. CDR3 DNA: TGTGCCAGCTCACCCGGACTAGCGGGCTACGAGCAGTACTTC. Residues: CASSPGLAGYEQYF.

The table lists this clone with a count of one. V and J are TRBV19 and TRBJ1-5; possible D gene TRBD1, 6 bases. The CDR3 covers 15 residues. Germline CDR1 is LNHDA and CDR2 is SQIVND (reference sequence). V was cut by 8 bases and J by 0 bases, with 14 bases left in between. The CDR3 is CASRTESYSNQPQHF. The CDR3 DNA reads TGTGCCAGTCGGACAGAAAGCTATAGCAATCAGCCCCAGCATTTT.

The chain has TRBV19 and TRBJ2-1; TRBD2 matches at 7 bases. The germline CDR1 and CDR2 sequences are LNHDA and SQIVND (reference sequence). With 7 bases clipped from V and 2 bases from J, the junction kept 26 bases outside the gene matches. This CDR3 is 21 amino acids long. The CDR3 region has the DNA TGTGCCAGTAAAAAAGGGCACGGGAGGCCGACCTTCCTTTCAACCTACAATGAGCAGTTCTTC. This translates into CASKKGHGRPTFLSTYNEQFF.

Here the CDR3 reads CASSQVSDGFEGYTF. CDR3 DNA: TGCGCCAGCAGCCAAGTCAGCGACGGTTTCGAAGGCTACACCTTC. V gene TRBV4-1 combines with J gene TRBJ1-2; D is undetermined. The V end lost 1 base, the J end lost 8 bases, and 17 bases lay between the germline ends. Germline V gene data show CDR1 as MGHRA and CDR2 as YSYEKL. The CDR3 has 15 amino acids.

This clone was seen a single time. The CDR3 nucleotides read TGCGCCAGCAGTGAAAGGACTAGCGGGAACGATGAGCAGTTCTTC. This translates into CASSERTSGNDEQFF. V and J are TRBV10-1 and TRBJ2-1; the match to TRBD2 covers 12 bases. After removal of 3 bases from V and 8 bases from J, the junction contained 5 bases not matched to a gene. The CDR3 loop spans 15 amino acids. Germline V gene data show CDR1 as WNHNN and CDR2 as SYGVQD (reference sequence).

J is TRBJ2-1 and V is TRBV7-6; 9 positions match TRBD1. The J segment lost 7 bases and the V segment lost 1 base, leaving 5 bases of the junction unmatched. CDR3 length equals 15 residues. Germline V gives CDR1 SGHVS, CDR2 FNYEAQ. The CDR3 protein is CASSLVDRGGNEQFF. The CDR3 DNA reads as TGTGCCAGCAGCTTAGTGGACAGGGGAGGTAATGAGCAGTTCTTC.

V usage is TRBV5-1 and J usage is TRBJ1-6, with D possibly being TRBD1 (6 bases). Trimming shortened V by 4 bases and J by 7 bases, and 21 bases separated the two germline ends. The CDR3 length is 17 residues. Germline V CDR1 and CDR2: SGHRS, YFSETQ. DNA for the CDR3: TGCGCCAGCAGCCCCCAAGGGGGGGGCGAAGTCAATTCACCCCTCCACTTT. Protein sequence: CASSPQGGGEVNSPLHF. Full variable domain (missing parts from reference TRBV5-1 and TRBJ1-6): KAGVTQTPRYLIKTRGQQVTLSCSPISGHRSVSWYQQTPGQGLQFLFEYFSETQRNKGNFPGRFSGRQFSNSRSEMNVSTLELGDSALYLCASSPQGGGEVNSPLHFGNGTRLTVT.

CDR3: CASLAGGYGYTF. In nucleotides, the CDR3 is TGTGCCAGCCTGGCGGGGGGCTATGGCTACACCTTC. The chain couples TRBV5-6 to TRBJ1-2; weak D call: TRBD1 (5 bases). CDR3 length: 12 residues. CDR1 is SGHDT and CDR2 is YYEEEE in the germline V gene. Trimming removed 7 bases at V and 4 bases at J, with 11 bases between.

The J gene is TRBJ1-1, the V gene TRBV5-1; 7 bases line up with TRBD1. The CDR3 totals 13 residues. The V gene end was trimmed by 5 bases and the J gene end by 0 bases; junction bases not matched to a gene: 1. The germline V gene encodes CDR1 SGHRS and CDR2 YFSETQ. The CDR3, as DNA: TGCGCCAGCAGGGGACAGTTGAACACTGAAGCTTTCTTT. It translates to CASRGQLNTEAFF.

This chain uses TRBV4-3 with TRBJ2-7, with D hard to call. The CDR3 sequence is 13 residues long. The ends were cut back, 1 base at V and 5 bases at J, with 9 bases in the middle. Germline values: CDR1 LGHNA, CDR2 YSLEER. The CDR3: CASSQARLNEQYF. Here the CDR3 DNA reads TGCGCCAGCAGCCAAGCTCGACTGAACGAGCAGTACTTC.

The rearrangement links TRBV7-3 to TRBJ2-3; no firm D call. CDR1 and CDR2 (germline): SGHTA, FQGTGA. V was trimmed by 2 bases and J by 0 bases, leaving 9 bases between them. This CDR3 is 15 amino acids long. DNA of the CDR3: TGTGCCAGCAGCTTACAGGCAGCTAGCACAGATACGCAGTATTTT. Amino acid sequence: CASSLQAASTDTQYF.

The CDR3 here is CASSPSLDLLGGYTF. The DNA of the CDR3 is TGTGCCAGCAGCCCTAGCTTGGACCTCCTGGGGGGCTACACCTTC. The chain is built from TRBV9 and TRBJ1-2, with D uncertain. V lost 4 bases and J lost 8, with 21 bases in between. Germline CDR1 and CDR2: SGDLS and YYNGEE. CDR3 length equals 15 residues.

V is TRBV5-1 and J is TRBJ2-3; maybe TRBD1 (5 bases). The V end lost 0 bases, the J end lost 2 bases, and 7 bases lay between the germline ends. The CDR3 is made up of 14 amino acids. The germline CDR1 and CDR2 sequences are SGHRS and YFSETQ. The CDR3 loop reads CASSLATATDTQYF. The CDR3 DNA follows: TGCGCCAGCAGCTTGGCGACAGCCACAGATACGCAGTATTTT.

This clone was seen once. The chain uses TRBV7-9 and TRBJ2-1; TRBD1 aligns across 7 bases. Germline V gene lookup returns CDR1 SEHNR and CDR2 FQNEAQ (reference sequence). Trimming took 4 bases from V and 6 from J; bases not matched to a gene: 3. There are 13 residues in the CDR3. The CDR3 spells CASSSRTGNEQFF. DNA for the CDR3: TGTGCCAGCAGCTCAAGGACAGGCAATGAGCAGTTCTTC.

The V gene is TRBV30, the J gene TRBJ1-1, with TRBD1 matching 8 bases. The germline V gene encodes CDR1 GTSNPN and CDR2 SVGIG (reference sequence). This CDR3 comprises 14 residues. The V and J ends lost 5 bases and 6 bases, in that order; junction bases with no gene match: 11. The CDR3 is CAWSQGQGLAEAFF. CDR3 bases: TGTGCCTGGTCTCAAGGACAGGGTTTGGCTGAAGCTTTCTTT.

This clone was seen only once. The V gene is TRBV6-5, the J gene TRBJ1-1; the match to TRBD1 covers 8 bases. V lost 6 bases and J lost 3; bases outside the gene matches: 9. Germline CDR1 is MNHEY and CDR2 is SVGAGI. CDR3 length: 15 residues. The CDR3 region has the DNA TGTGCCAGCAGCTCACCGGACAGGGTGTACACTGAAGCTTTCTTT. It is translated as CASSSPDRVYTEAFF.

This rearrangement joins TRBV9 to TRBJ1-2, with no clear D. The CDR3 contains 13 residues. Per germline, CDR1 SGDLS and CDR2 YYNGEE. Trimming cost V 3 bases and J 2 bases, with 8 bases left between them. Written as DNA, the CDR3 is TGTGCCAGCAGCGGGAAGACAAACTATGGCTACACCTTC. This encodes CASSGKTNYGYTF.

J is TRBJ1-6 and V is TRBV10-1, with D perhaps TRBD1 (5 bases). Germline-derived CDR1 and CDR2 are WNHNN and SYGVQD (reference sequence). The V end lost 0 bases, the J end lost 9 bases, and 9 bases lay between the germline ends. The CDR3 runs 14 residues. The chain's CDR3 is CASSESGDGSPLHF. CDR3 nucleotides: TGCGCCAGCAGTGAGTCAGGGGATGGTTCACCCCTCCACTTT.

This clone was seen once. This chain links TRBV18 with TRBJ2-7, with 8 bases fitting TRBD2. Germline loops: CDR1 KGHSH, CDR2 LQKENI. V dropped 6 bases and J dropped 1; count of bases not matched to a gene: 11. CDR3 length: 16 amino acids. The CDR3 spells CASSTTGAGGSYEQYF. The CDR3 coding sequence is TGTGCCAGCTCGACCACCGGGGCGGGAGGTTCCTACGAGCAGTACTTC.